A selection of T cell receptor beta chains follows, all from one sample in a study of T cells in Graves' hyperthyroidism and ophthalmopathy. One entry per CDR3 protein results from TCRdb running MiXCR on the multiplex PCR reads. Found here are roughly 840,000 distinct CDR3 sequences, 38% of them singletons; the top ten hold 7.5% to 9.5%. Input material: blood. The source of these receptors is a man between 18 and 29 years old with Graves' hyperthyroidism. Both conserved end residues are part of each CDR3. A D gene is named only where the DNA matches it firmly. Rows may omit the clone size; those that give it use once, few, many or a size class.

J gene: TRBJ2-7
V gene: TRBV7-2
D gene: TRBD2
clone size: NA
CDR3 DNA: TGTGCCAGCAGCTTAGCTTGGGGACTAGCCTACGAGCAGTACTTC
CDR3 protein: CASSLAWGLAYEQYF

J gene: TRBJ2-5
V gene: TRBV25-1
D gene: NA
clone size: NA
CDR3 DNA: TGTGCCAGCAGCCCCCCCCCGCTAGGGGAGACCCAGTACTTC
CDR3 protein: CASSPPPLGETQYF

J gene: TRBJ2-2
V gene: TRBV5-1
D gene: NA
clone size: NA
CDR3 DNA: TGCGCCAGCAGCCACGATAGGGGGAACACCGGGGAGCTGTTTTTT
CDR3 protein: CASSHDRGNTGELFF

J gene: TRBJ2-2
V gene: TRBV7-2
D gene: NA
clone size: NA
CDR3 DNA: TGTGCCAGCAGCTTAATGATGGCGGTGGCGGCCGGGGAGCTGTTTTTT
CDR3 protein: CASSLMMAVAAGELFF

J gene: TRBJ1-5
V gene: TRBV19
D gene: NA
clone size: NA
CDR3 DNA: TGTGCCAGTAAGAGGGAATTAAATCAGCCCCAGCATTTT
CDR3 protein: CASKRELNQPQHF

J gene: TRBJ1-1
V gene: TRBV19
D gene: NA
clone size: once
CDR3 DNA: TGTGCCAGTAGTACCGGCGTGAACACTGAAGTTTTCTTT
CDR3 protein: CASSTGVNTEVFF

J gene: TRBJ1-6
V gene: TRBV12-3/TRBV12-4
D gene: TRBD1
clone size: NA
CDR3 DNA: TGTGCCAGCAGTAAAAAGGGGGCTTCACCCCTCCACTTT
CDR3 protein: CASSKKGASPLHF

J gene: TRBJ1-1
V gene: TRBV7-9
D gene: TRBD1
clone size: NA
CDR3 DNA: TGTGCCAGCAGCTTAGGGGGACAGGCGACTTCAGCTTTCTTT
CDR3 protein: CASSLGGQATSAFF

J gene: TRBJ2-7
V gene: TRBV5-4
D gene: NA
clone size: few
CDR3 DNA: TGTGCCAGCAGCTCGCCCCCCAGGGACTACGAGCAGTACTTC
CDR3 protein: CASSSPPRDYEQYF

J gene: TRBJ1-4
V gene: TRBV20-1
D gene: TRBD1
clone size: many
CDR3 DNA: TGCAGTGCCGGCGGACAGGTTAGGGAAAAACTGTTTTTT
CDR3 protein: CSAGGQVREKLFF

J gene: TRBJ1-1
V gene: TRBV7-9
D gene: TRBD1
clone size: few
CDR3 DNA: TGTGCCAGCAGCCACAGGGGGCGGGAAGCTTTCTTT
CDR3 protein: CASSHRGREAFF

J gene: TRBJ1-3
V gene: TRBV10-3
D gene: TRBD1
clone size: many
CDR3 DNA: TGTGCCATGACAGGGGCGGCTGGAAACACCATATATTTT
CDR3 protein: CAMTGAAGNTIYF

J gene: TRBJ2-7
V gene: TRBV19
D gene: NA
clone size: few
CDR3 DNA: TGTGCCAGTAGTATTTATGAGGAGCAGTACTTC
CDR3 protein: CASSIYEEQYF

J gene: TRBJ1-1
V gene: TRBV7-2
D gene: NA
clone size: many
CDR3 DNA: TGTGCCAGCAGCCGGGTCCTGAACACTGAAGCTTTCTTT
CDR3 protein: CASSRVLNTEAFF

J gene: TRBJ1-2
V gene: TRBV14
D gene: TRBD1
clone size: NA
CDR3 DNA: TGTGCCAGCAGCCCCCGGACAGGGGGCAGATATGGCTACACCTTC
CDR3 protein: CASSPRTGGRYGYTF

J gene: TRBJ2-2
V gene: TRBV5-1
D gene: TRBD1
clone size: NA
CDR3 DNA: TGCGCCAGCATGAGACAGGGCCAGGTCACCGGGGAGCTGTTTTTT
CDR3 protein: CASMRQGQVTGELFF

J gene: TRBJ2-5
V gene: TRBV7-9
D gene: TRBD2
clone size: NA
CDR3 DNA: TGTGCCAGCAGCTCGGGACTAGCGAGATCGTCCCAGTACTTC
CDR3 protein: CASSSGLARSSQYF

J gene: TRBJ1-2
V gene: TRBV13
D gene: NA
clone size: many
CDR3 DNA: TGTGCCAGCAGCTGGGGAAGGGATGGCTACACCTTC
CDR3 protein: CASSWGRDGYTF

J gene: TRBJ1-1
V gene: TRBV5-1
D gene: NA
clone size: many
CDR3 DNA: TGCGCCAGCAGCACCGAAGGGATAGCTTTCTTT
CDR3 protein: CASSTEGIAFF

J gene: TRBJ2-2
V gene: TRBV5-1
D gene: TRBD1
clone size: few
CDR3 DNA: TGCGCCAGCAGCCCTGACAGGGGGCCTTCCGGGGAGCTGTTTTTT
CDR3 protein: CASSPDRGPSGELFF

J gene: TRBJ2-1
V gene: TRBV11-1
D gene: NA
clone size: NA
CDR3 DNA: TGTGCCAGCAGCTTAGGGCTCAACAATGAGCAGTTCTTC
CDR3 protein: CASSLGLNNEQFF

J gene: TRBJ2-2
V gene: TRBV9
D gene: TRBD2
clone size: NA
CDR3 DNA: TGCGCCAGCAGACTAGCGGGAGAACAAAACACCGGGGAGCTGTTTTTT
CDR3 protein: CASRLAGEQNTGELFF

J gene: TRBJ2-6
V gene: TRBV6-5
D gene: NA
clone size: few
CDR3 DNA: TGTGCCAGCAGTGTCGATTGGGGCCAGTTCTCTGGGGCCAACGTCCTGACTTTC
CDR3 protein: CASSVDWGQFSGANVLTF

J gene: TRBJ2-7
V gene: TRBV29-1
D gene: NA
clone size: many
CDR3 DNA: TGCAGCGTTGAGTCCGAAACAAGCTACGAGCAGTACTTC
CDR3 protein: CSVESETSYEQYF